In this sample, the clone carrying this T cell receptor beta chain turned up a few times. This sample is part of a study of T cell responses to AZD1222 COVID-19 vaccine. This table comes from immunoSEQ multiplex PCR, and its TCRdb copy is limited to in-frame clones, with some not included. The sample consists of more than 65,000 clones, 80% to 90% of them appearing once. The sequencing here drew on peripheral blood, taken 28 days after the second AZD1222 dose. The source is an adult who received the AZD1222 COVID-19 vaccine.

The CDR3 region is CSVTVSNQPQHF. The CDR3 DNA follows: TGCAGCGTTACGGTTAGCAATCAGCCCCAGCATTTT. The chain combines TRBV29-1 with TRBJ1-5, with D hard to call. The germline V gene has CDR1 SQVTM and CDR2 ANQGSEA. The CDR3 loop spans 12 amino acids. Deletions cut 5 bases from V and 0 bases from J, with 5 bases between.